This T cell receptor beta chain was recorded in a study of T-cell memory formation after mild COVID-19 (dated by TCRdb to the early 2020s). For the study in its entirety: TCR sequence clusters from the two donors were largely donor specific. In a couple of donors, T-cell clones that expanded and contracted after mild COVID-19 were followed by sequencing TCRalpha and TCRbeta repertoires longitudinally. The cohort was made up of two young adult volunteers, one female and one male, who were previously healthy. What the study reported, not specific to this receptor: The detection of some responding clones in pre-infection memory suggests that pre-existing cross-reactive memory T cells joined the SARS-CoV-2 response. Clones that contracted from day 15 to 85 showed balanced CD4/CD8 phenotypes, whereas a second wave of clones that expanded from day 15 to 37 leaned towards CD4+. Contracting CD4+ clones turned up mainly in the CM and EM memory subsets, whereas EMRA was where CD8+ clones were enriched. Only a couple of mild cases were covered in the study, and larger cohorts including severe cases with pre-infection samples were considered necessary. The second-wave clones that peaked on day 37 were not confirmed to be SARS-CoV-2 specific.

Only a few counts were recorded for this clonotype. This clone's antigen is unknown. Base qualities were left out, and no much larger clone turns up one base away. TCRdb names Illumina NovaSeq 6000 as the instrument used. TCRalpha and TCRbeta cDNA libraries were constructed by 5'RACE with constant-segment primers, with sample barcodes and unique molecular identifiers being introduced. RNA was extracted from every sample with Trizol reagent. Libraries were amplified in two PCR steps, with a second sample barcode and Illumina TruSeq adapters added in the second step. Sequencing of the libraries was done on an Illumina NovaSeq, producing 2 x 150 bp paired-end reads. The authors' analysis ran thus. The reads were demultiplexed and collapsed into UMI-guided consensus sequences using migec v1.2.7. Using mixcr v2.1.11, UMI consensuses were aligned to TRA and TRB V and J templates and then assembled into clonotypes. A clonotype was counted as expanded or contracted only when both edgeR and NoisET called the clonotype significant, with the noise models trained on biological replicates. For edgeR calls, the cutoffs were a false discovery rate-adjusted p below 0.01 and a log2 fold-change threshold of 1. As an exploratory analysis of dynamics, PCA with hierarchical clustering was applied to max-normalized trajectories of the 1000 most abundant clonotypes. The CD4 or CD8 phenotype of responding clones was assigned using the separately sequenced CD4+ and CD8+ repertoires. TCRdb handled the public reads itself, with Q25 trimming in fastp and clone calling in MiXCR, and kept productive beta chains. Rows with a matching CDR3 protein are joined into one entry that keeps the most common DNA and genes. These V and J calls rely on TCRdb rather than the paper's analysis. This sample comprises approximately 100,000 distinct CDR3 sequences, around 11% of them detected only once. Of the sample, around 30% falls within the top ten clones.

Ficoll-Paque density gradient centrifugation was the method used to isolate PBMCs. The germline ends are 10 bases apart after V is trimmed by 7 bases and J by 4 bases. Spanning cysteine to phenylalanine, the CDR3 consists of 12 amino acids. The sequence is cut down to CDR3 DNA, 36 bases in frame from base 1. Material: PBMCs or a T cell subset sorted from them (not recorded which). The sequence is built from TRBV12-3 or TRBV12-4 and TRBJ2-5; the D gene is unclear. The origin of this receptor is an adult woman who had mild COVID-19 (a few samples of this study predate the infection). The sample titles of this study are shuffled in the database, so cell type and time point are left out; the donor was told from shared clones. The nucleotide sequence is TGTGCCAGCACCCCCGAAGGAGAGACCCAGTACTTC. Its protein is CASTPEGETQYF.